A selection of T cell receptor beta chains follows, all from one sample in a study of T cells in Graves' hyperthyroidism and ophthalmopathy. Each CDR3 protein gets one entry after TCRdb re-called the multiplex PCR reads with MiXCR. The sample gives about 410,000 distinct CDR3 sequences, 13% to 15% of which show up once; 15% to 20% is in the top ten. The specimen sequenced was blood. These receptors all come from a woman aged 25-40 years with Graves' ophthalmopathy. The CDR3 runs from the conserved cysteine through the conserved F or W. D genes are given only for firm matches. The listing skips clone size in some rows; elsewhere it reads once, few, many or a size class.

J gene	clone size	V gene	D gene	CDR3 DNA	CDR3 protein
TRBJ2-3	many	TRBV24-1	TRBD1	TGTGCCACCAGTGATACCGGGACAGGGGTAGATACGCAGTATTTT	CATSDTGTGVDTQYF
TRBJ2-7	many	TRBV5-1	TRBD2	TGCGCCAGCAGCTTCTTAGCGGGGGAAAAAACCTACGAGCAGTACTTC	CASSFLAGEKTYEQYF
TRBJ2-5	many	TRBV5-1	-	TGCGCCAGCAGCTTGAGGTACCAAGAGACCCAGTACTTC	CASSLRYQETQYF
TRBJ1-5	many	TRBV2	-	TGTGCCAGCAGTGTGATTGGGGCCAATCAGCCCCAGCATTTT	CASSVIGANQPQHF
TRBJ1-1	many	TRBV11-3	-	TGTGCCAGCAGCCTCCCCGGGAACACTGAAGCTTTCTTT	CASSLPGNTEAFF
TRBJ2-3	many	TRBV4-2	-	TGTGCCAGCAGCCAAGAGATCCAGAGCGCAGATACGCAGTATTTT	CASSQEIQSADTQYF
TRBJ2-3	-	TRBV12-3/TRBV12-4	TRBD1	TGTGCCACCAGTACCAGCCAGGGGACAGGTACGCAGTATTTT	CATSTSQGTGTQYF
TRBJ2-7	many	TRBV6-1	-	TGTGCCAGCAGGCGGACAGTTCTACCCTCCTACGAGCAGTACTTC	CASRRTVLPSYEQYF
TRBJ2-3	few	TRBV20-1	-	TGCAGTGCTAGAGATGAACTAGCTGGCACAGATACGCAGTATTTT	CSARDELAGTDTQYF
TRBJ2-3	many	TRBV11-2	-	TGTGCCAGCAGCTCCAGAACCACAGATACGCAGTATTTT	CASSSRTTDTQYF
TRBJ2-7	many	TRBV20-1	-	TGCAGTGCTAGTGCGAACTCCTACGAGCAGTACTTC	CSASANSYEQYF
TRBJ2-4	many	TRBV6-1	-	TGTGCCAGCAGTTCTGGATCCCGGCTAACCAAAAACATTCAGTACTTC	CASSSGSRLTKNIQYF
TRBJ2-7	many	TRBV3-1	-	TGTGCCAGCAGTTTAAGGGGCGAGGGCGAGCAGTACTTC	CASSLRGEGEQYF
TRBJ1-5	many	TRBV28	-	TGTGCCAGCAGTTTTGTGGGCCGCGGGGATCAGCCCCAGCATTTT	CASSFVGRGDQPQHF
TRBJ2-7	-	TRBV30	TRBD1	TGTGCCTGGAACCGGGACAGGGGGAACGAGCAGTACTTC	CAWNRDRGNEQYF
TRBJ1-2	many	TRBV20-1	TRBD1	TGCAGTGCTAGGAAAACAGGGGGCCTAAACTATGGCTACACCTTC	CSARKTGGLNYGYTF
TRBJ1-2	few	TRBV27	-	TGTGCCAGCAGTTTATCTCGACACCTTCTCTATGGCTACACCTTC	CASSLSRHLLYGYTF
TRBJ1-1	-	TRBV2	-	TGTGCCAGCAGTGTTAACCGGGACACTGAAGCTTTCTTT	CASSVNRDTEAFF
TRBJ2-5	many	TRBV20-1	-	TGCAGTGCTAGGAAAGACAGGACTCAAGAGACCCAGTACTTC	CSARKDRTQETQYF
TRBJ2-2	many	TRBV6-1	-	TGTGCCAGCACTACAACCGAGCTACTCGGGGAGCTGTTTTTT	CASTTTELLGELFF
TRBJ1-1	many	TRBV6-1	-	TGTGCCAGCAGTGGGTGGGGGGCTTTGACTGAAGCTTTCTTT	CASSGWGALTEAFF
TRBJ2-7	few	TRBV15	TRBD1	TGTGCCGCTCACCTCTGGCCGGGACAGTTATCGTTGGGCGAGCAGTACTTC	CAAHLWPGQLSLGEQYF
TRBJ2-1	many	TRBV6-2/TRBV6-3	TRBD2	TGTGCCAGCAGTTACTACGGGGGGGGGGATTTACGCAATGAGCAGTTCTTC	CASSYYGGGDLRNEQFF
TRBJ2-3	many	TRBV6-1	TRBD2	TGTGCCAGCAGTCCCCTAGCGGGGGGCACAGATACGCAGTATTTT	CASSPLAGGTDTQYF
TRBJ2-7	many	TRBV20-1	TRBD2	TGCAGTGCTAGATTGAGCGGGGGGGCCTACGAGCAGTACTTC	CSARLSGGAYEQYF
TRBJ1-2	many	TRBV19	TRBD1	TGTGCCAGTAGTACGGACAGGCTTTTGGATGGCTACACCTTC	CASSTDRLLDGYTF
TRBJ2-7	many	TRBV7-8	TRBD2	TGTGCCAGCAGCTTAGCGCCACGGGGGGGCTACGAGCAGTACTTC	CASSLAPRGGYEQYF
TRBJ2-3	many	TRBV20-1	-	TGCAGTGCCGACGGCACCTACACAGATACGCAGTATTTT	CSADGTYTDTQYF
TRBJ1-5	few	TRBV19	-	TGTGCCAGTAGTATCCAGGGAACCCAGCCCCAGCATTTT	CASSIQGTQPQHF
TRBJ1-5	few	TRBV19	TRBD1	TGTGCCAGTAGCCGTCCCACCGGGACAGGGGGCGCGGGCAATCAGCCCCAGCATTTT	CASSRPTGTGGAGNQPQHF
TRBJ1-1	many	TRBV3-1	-	TGTGCCAGCAGCCCACGGGGGGCGCGTGACACTGAAGCTTTCTTT	CASSPRGARDTEAFF
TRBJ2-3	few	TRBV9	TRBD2	TGTGCCAGCAGCACCCTGGTGAGCGGGGGCGAAGATACGCAGTATTTT	CASSTLVSGGEDTQYF
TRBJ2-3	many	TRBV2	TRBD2	TGTGCCACCAATCGACTAGCGGGGGCCCTTGGTACGCAGTATTTT	CATNRLAGALGTQYF
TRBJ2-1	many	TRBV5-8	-	TGTGCCAGCAGCAGCCTGAGCAATGAGCAGTTCTTC	CASSSLSNEQFF
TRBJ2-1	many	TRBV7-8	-	TGTGCCAGCAGCCCCCGCGTGGCACTCTCTAATGAGCAGTTCTTC	CASSPRVALSNEQFF
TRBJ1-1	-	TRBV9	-	TGTGCCAGCAGCGTAGATGGTAGATCCCTCACTGAAGCTTTCTTT	CASSVDGRSLTEAFF
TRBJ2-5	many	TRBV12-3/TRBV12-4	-	TGTGCCAGCAGTTTACCGTCAGGGGGGCAAGAGACCCAGTACTTC	CASSLPSGGQETQYF
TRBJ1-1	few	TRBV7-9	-	TGTGCCAGCAGTTTCCAGACAGGTAGGGATGAAGCTTTCTTT	CASSFQTGRDEAFF
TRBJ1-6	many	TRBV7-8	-	TGTGCCAGCAGCTTAGGAGACGCACCCCTCCACTTT	CASSLGDAPLHF
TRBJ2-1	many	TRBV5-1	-	TGCGCCAGCAGCTTTTTTGGCTCGGCCAGCTCCTACAATGAGCAGTTCTTC	CASSFFGSASSYNEQFF
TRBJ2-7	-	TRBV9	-	TGTGCCAGCAGCGTAGCTACAGGATCCTACGAGCAGTACTTC	CASSVATGSYEQYF
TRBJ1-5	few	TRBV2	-	TGTGCCAGCAGCGGGGATCAGCCCCAGCATTTT	CASSGDQPQHF